The clone carrying this TCR beta chain was counted only a few times. Its antigen is unknown. This record belongs to a study of shared clonotypes between healthy human individuals. Study results and limitations: Sequencing depth was expected to affect clonotype sharing among donors. Sampling included only blood; tissue repertoires likely differ.

Germline CDR1 SGHNT, CDR2 YYREEE (reference sequence). This CDR3 spans 15 amino acids. The V gene lost 0 bases and the J gene lost 4 bases, with 10 bases spanning the gap. Some clones are missing from TCRdb's copy, which holds only in-frame ones; the method was immunoSEQ multiplex PCR. The sample yields about 340,000 clones, roughly 70% seen once. This clonotype originated in a man younger than 45 in good health. V and J are TRBV5-4 and TRBJ2-2; D gene unclear. Sequences were obtained from memory CD4+ T cells sorted from blood. The subset was: CD45RA-negative fraction. The CDR3 DNA reads as TGTGCCAGCAGCTTGGAGCGCAGACTCACCGGGGAGCTGTTTTTT. The encoded protein is CASSLERRLTGELFF. The full variable domain, in which reference TRBV5-4 and TRBJ2-2 provide the parts outside the CDR3, is ETGVTQSPTHLIKTRGQQVTLRCSSQSGHNTVSWYQQALGQGPQFIFQYYREEENGRGNFPPRFSGLQFPNYSSELNVNALELDDSALYLCASSLERRLTGELFFGEGSRLTVL.